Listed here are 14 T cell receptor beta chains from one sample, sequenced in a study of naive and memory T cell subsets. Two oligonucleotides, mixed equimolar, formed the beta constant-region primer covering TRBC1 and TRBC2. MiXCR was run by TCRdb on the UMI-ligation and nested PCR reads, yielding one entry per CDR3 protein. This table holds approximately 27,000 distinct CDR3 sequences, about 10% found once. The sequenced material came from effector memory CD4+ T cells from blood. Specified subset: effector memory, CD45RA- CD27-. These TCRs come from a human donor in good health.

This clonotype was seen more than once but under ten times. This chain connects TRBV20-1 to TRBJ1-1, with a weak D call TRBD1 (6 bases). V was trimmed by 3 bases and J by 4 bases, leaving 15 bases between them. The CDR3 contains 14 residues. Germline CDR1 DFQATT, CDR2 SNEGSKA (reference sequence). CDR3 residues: CSARSAQGITEAFF. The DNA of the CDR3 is TGCAGTGCTAGGTCTGCACAGGGAATCACTGAAGCTTTCTTT.

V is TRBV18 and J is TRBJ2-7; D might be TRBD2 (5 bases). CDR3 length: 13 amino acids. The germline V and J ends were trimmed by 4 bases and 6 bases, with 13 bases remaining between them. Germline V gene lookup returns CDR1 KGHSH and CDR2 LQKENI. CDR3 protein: CASSREGYSEQYF. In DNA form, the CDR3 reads TGTGCCAGCTCACGCGAGGGATACAGCGAGCAGTACTTC.

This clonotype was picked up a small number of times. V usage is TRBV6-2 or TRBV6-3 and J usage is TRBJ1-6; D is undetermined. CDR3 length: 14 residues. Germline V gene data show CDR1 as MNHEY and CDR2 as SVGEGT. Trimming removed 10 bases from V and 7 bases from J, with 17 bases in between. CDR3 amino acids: CATTAGLTNSPLHF. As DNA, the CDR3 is TGTGCCACCACCGCGGGTCTGACGAATTCACCCCTCCACTTT.

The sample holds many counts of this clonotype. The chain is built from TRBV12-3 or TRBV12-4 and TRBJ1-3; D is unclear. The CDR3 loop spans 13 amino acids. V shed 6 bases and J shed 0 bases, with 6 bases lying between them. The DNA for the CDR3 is TGTGCCAGCAGGTCCAGCTCTGGAAACACCATATATTTT. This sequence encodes CASRSSSGNTIYF.

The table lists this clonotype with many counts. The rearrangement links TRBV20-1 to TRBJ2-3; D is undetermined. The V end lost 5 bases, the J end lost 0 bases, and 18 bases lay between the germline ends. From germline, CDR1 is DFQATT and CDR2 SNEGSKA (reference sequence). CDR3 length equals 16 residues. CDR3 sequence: CSAPVFGAASTDTQYF. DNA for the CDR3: TGCAGTGCTCCCGTGTTTGGAGCCGCCAGCACAGATACGCAGTATTTT.

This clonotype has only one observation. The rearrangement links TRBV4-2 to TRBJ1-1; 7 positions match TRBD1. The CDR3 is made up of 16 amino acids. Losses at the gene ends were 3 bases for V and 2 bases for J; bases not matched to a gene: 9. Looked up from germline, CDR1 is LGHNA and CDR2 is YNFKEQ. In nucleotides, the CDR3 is TGTGCCAGCAGCCATCCTGGACAGGCGACTAACACTGAAGCTTTCTTT. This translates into CASSHPGQATNTEAFF.

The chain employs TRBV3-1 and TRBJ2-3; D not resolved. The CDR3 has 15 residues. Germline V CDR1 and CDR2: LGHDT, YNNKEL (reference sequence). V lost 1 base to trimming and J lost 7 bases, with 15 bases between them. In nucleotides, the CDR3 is TGTGCCAGCAGCCAAGGAGGTGGTATGGGAAATACGCAGTATTTT. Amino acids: CASSQGGGMGNTQYF.

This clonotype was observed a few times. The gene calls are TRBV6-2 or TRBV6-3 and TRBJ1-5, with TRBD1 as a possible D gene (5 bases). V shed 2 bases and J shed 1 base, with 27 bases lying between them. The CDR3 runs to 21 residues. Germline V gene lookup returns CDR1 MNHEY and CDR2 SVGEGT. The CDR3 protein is CASSYKGEHWTPGGSNQPQHF. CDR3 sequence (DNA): TGTGCCAGCAGTTACAAAGGTGAGCATTGGACACCCGGCGGGAGCAATCAGCCCCAGCATTTT.

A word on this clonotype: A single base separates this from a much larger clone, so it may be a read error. CDR3 sequence reads: CASRATNNGELFF. The CDR3 DNA follows: TGTGCCAGCAGGGCCACGAACAACGGGGAGCTGTTTTTT. The V call is TRBV28, the J call TRBJ2-2, with D uncertain. In germline, CDR1 is MDHEN, CDR2 SYDVKM. CDR3 size: 13 residues. The complete variable domain, with remaining parts taken from reference TRBV28 and TRBJ2-2, reads DVKVTQSSRYLVKRTGEKVFLECVQDMDHENMFWYRQDPGLGLRLIYFSYDVKMKEKGDIPEGYSVSREKKERFSLILESASTNQTSMYLCASRATNNGELFFGEGSRLTVL.

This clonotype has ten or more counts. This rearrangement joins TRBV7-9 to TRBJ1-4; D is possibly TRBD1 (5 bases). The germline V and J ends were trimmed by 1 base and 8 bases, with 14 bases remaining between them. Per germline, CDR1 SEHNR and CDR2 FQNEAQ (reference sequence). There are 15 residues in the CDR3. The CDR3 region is CASSLVTGRGEKLFF. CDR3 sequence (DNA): TGTGCCAGCAGCTTAGTTACAGGCCGTGGGGAAAAACTGTTTTTT.

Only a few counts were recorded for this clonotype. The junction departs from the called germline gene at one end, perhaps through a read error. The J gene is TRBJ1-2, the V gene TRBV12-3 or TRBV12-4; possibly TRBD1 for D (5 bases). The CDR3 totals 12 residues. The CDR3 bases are TGTGCCGGCAGTTCAGGGAGGAATGGCTACACCTTC. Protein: CAGSSGRNGYTF.

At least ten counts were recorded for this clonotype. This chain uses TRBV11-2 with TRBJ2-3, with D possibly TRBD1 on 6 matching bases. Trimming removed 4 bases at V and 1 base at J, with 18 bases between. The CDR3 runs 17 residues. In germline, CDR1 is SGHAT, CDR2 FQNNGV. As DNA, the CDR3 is TGTGCCAGCAGCTCTACTCTTCTTCAGGGGCGCACAGATACGCAGTATTTT. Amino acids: CASSSTLLQGRTDTQYF.

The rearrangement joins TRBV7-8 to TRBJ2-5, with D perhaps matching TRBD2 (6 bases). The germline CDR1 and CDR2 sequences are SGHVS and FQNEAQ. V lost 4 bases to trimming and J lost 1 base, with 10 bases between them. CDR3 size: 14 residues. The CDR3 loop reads CASSSFGGQETQYF. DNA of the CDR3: TGTGCCAGCAGCTCTTTCGGGGGCCAAGAGACCCAGTACTTC. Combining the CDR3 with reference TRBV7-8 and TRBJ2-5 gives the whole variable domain GAGVSQSPRYKVAKRGQDVALRCDPISGHVSLFWYQQALGQGPEFLTYFQNEAQLDKSGLPSDRFFAERPEGSVSTLKIQRTQQEDSAVYLCASSSFGGQETQYFGPGTRLLVL.

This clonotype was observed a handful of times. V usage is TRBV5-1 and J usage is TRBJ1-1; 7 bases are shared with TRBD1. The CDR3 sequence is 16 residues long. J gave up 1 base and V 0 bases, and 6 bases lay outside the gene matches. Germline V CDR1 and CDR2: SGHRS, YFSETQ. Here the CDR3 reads CASSLGPGGSNTEAFF. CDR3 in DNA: TGCGCCAGCAGCTTGGGGCCAGGGGGTTCGAACACTGAAGCTTTCTTT.